This TCR beta chain was identified in a study of patients and donors after allogeneic stem cell transplantation. V was clipped by 7 bases and J by 1 base; unmatched bases: 12. Germline V gene lookup returns CDR1 SEHNR and CDR2 FQNEAQ (reference sequence). The CDR3 spans 16 residues. TCRdb called the RT-PCR reads again in MiXCR, with one record for every CDR3 protein. The sample has over 25,000 distinct CDR3 sequences, roughly a third seen once. The sequencing sample was made of blood, either unsorted or a sorted T cell fraction (not recorded which). The sequence was collected from a human donor who was either an allogeneic HSCT recipient or a stem cell or donor lymphocyte infusion donor (not recorded which). It is not recorded whose cells these are; they may come from a transplant donor. This chain uses TRBV7-9 with TRBJ1-1; 7 positions agree with TRBD1. The CDR3 DNA reads as TGTGCCAGCAACCAGCTCAGGGGGGCAGGGAACACTGAAGCTTTCTTT. It translates to CASNQLRGAGNTEAFF.